This TCR beta chain was documented in a study of cytomegalovirus exposure and HLA in healthy donors. CDR1 SGHAT and CDR2 FQNNGV come from the germline V gene. Trimming pared 5 bases from V and 4 bases from J, leaving 15 bases between. CDR3 length equals 14 residues. TCRdb's table, derived via immunoSEQ multiplex PCR, lists solely in-frame clones and lacks some. Here the sample spans some 68,000 clones, roughly 96% being singletons. The sample comprised PBMCs. The chain carries TRBV11-2 and TRBJ2-7; maybe TRBD1 (7 bases). This receptor was obtained from a man between 18 and 35 years old in good health and CMV-seronegative. As DNA, the CDR3 is TGTGCCAGCAGCGCGGAGGGGGCGCGGTACGAGCAGTACTTC. It encodes CASSAEGARYEQYF.